These 17 T cell receptor beta chains were all obtained from the same sample, sequenced in a study of cytomegalovirus exposure and HLA in healthy donors. PCR employed 60 Vbeta and 13 Jbeta primers. Generated by immunoSEQ multiplex PCR, the TCRdb table keeps only in-frame clones and is missing some. The sample yields more than 110,000 clones, about 81% seen once. Sequencing was carried out using PBMCs. All receptors come from a man aged 25-40 years in good health and CMV-seronegative.

This clone was found once. The chain is built from TRBV29-1 and TRBJ2-3, with 12 positions matching TRBD2. The CDR3 is made up of 16 amino acids. V gave up 6 bases and J gave up 2 bases; unmatched junction bases: 9. Germline V gene data show CDR1 as SQVTM and CDR2 as ANQGSEA. CDR3 in amino acids: CSVDPTSGGPTDTQYF. Written as DNA, the CDR3 is TGCAGCGTCGATCCGACTAGCGGGGGACCCACAGATACGCAGTATTTT.

The chain recombines TRBV7-9 with TRBJ2-5, with 8 bases lining up with TRBD2. The CDR3 totals 15 residues. Germline assignment: CDR1 SEHNR and CDR2 FQNEAQ (reference sequence). The ends lost 2 bases at V and 2 bases at J; junction bases unmatched: 4. The CDR3 nucleotides read TGTGCCAGCAGCTTACGGACTAGCAGACAAGAGACCCAGTACTTC. Encoded protein: CASSLRTSRQETQYF.

This clone was detected a few times. The chain joins TRBV2 to TRBJ2-2, with TRBD2 matching 8 bases. CDR1 and CDR2 (germline): SNHLY, FYNNEI. V lost 4 bases to trimming and J lost 7 bases; unmatched junction nucleotides: 8. This CDR3 has 15 residues. The CDR3 nucleotides read TGTGCCAGCAGTGGGAGCGGGAGTAAGGTCGGGGAGCTGTTTTTT. Translating it yields CASSGSGSKVGELFF.

A few counts support this clone. V is TRBV7-9 and J is TRBJ1-1; the D is unclear. V was trimmed by 1 base and J by 4 bases, leaving 10 bases between them. Germline CDR1 SEHNR, CDR2 FQNEAQ (reference sequence). This CDR3 region has 14 residues. The CDR3 DNA follows: TGTGCCAGCAGCTTAGGGGCTGTTGGCACTGAAGCTTTCTTT. Amino acid sequence: CASSLGAVGTEAFF.

The gene calls are TRBV18 and TRBJ2-1, with D perhaps TRBD2 (6 bases). The CDR3 runs to 16 residues. Trimming left V 5 bases short and J 1 base short, with 15 bases between. Germline V gives CDR1 KGHSH, CDR2 LQKENI. CDR3 in DNA: TGTGCCAGCTCAGCCGCCTTTGCGGGGTCCTACAATGAGCAGTTCTTC. Translation gives CASSAAFAGSYNEQFF.

This clone was observed a handful of times. CDR3 DNA sequence: TGTGCCAGCAGTTTCGCGAACAGCAACGAGCAGTACTTC. It yields the protein CASSFANSNEQYF. This chain links TRBV27 with TRBJ2-7; unclear D gene. Trimming stripped 3 bases from V and 5 bases from J, with 11 bases between. Germline CDR1 is MNHEY and CDR2 is SMNVEV (reference sequence). This CDR3 spans 13 amino acids.

The V call is TRBV7-6, the J call TRBJ1-5; D call uncertain. Germline loops: CDR1 SGHVS, CDR2 FNYEAQ. Between the trimmed V and J ends, which lost 5 bases and 3 bases, there was a span of 14 bases. The CDR3 spans 15 residues. This CDR3 is CASSPRRTPNQPQHF. CDR3 DNA: TGTGCCAGCAGCCCCCGTCGGACTCCCAATCAGCCCCAGCATTTT.

This clone was counted between two and nine times. The V gene is TRBV6-1, the J gene TRBJ2-5, with 9 bases lining up with TRBD2. V gave up 8 bases and J gave up 4 bases; unmatched junction bases: 5. The CDR3 is made up of 13 amino acids. CDR1 and CDR2 (germline): MNHNS, SASEGT. In DNA form, the CDR3 reads TGTGCCAGCGGCGGGGGGGCTGGAGAGACCCAGTACTTC. Translation: CASGGGAGETQYF.

Note on this clone: An end of the junction does not agree with germline; a read error may underlie this. V and J are TRBV15 and TRBJ1-2; D may be TRBD1 (5 bases). CDR3 length: 13 amino acids. Germline V gene lookup returns CDR1 LNHNV and CDR2 YYDKDF (reference sequence). In DNA, the CDR3 is TGTGCCACCTCCATCGGGGGGAACTCTGGCTACACCTTC. Its translation is CATSIGGNSGYTF.

This clone has a single count. The genes are TRBV6-1 and TRBJ1-2; D is uncertain. This CDR3 contains 15 residues. Germline V gives CDR1 MNHNS, CDR2 SASEGT. Trimming stripped 2 bases from V and 8 bases from J, with 18 bases between. CDR3 sequence: CASSENSAAGEGYTF. The DNA of the CDR3 is TGTGCCAGCAGTGAAAACTCGGCCGCTGGGGAGGGCTACACCTTC.

The chain combines TRBV7-9 with TRBJ1-2, with TRBD1 identical over 7 bases. The CDR3 has 16 residues. V shed 5 bases and J 4 bases; nucleotides not matched to a gene: 13. Germline CDR1 and CDR2: SEHNR and FQNEAQ (reference sequence). CDR3 coding DNA: TGTGCCAGCAGCCACACAGAACAGGGGAAGGGCTATGGCTACACCTTC. Protein product: CASSHTEQGKGYGYTF.

The rearrangement links TRBV19 to TRBJ2-4; D not certain. Germline V gives CDR1 LNHDA, CDR2 SQIVND (reference sequence). CDR3 length: 13 residues. Trimming left V 2 bases short and J 5 bases short, with 7 bases between. The CDR3 region is CASSIPRENIQYF. The CDR3, as DNA: TGTGCCAGTAGTATACCACGGGAAAACATTCAGTACTTC.

V gene TRBV7-9 combines with J gene TRBJ1-2; D is unclear. V lost 7 bases and J 8 bases, leaving 17 bases between the germline ends. CDR3 size: 13 residues. Germline V lookup: CDR1 SEHNR, CDR2 FQNEAQ (reference sequence). The CDR3 sequence is CASTQNVEEGYTF. The CDR3 coding sequence is TGTGCCAGCACCCAGAACGTAGAGGAGGGCTACACCTTC.

This clone was counted only a few times. The gene calls are TRBV28 and TRBJ1-1, with TRBD1 matching 7 bases. The junction had 10 bases not matched to a gene; V was cut back by 5 bases and J by 1 base. Germline V lookup: CDR1 MDHEN, CDR2 SYDVKM. The CDR3 has 16 amino acids. In DNA form, the CDR3 reads TGTGCCAGCAGTCCGGTGGTAGGGGGCGGGAACACTGAAGCTTTCTTT. Its translation is CASSPVVGGGNTEAFF.

This clone was recorded once. V is TRBV27 and J is TRBJ2-1; the match to TRBD2 covers 14 bases. CDR3 length equals 15 residues. The germline V gene has CDR1 MNHEY and CDR2 SMNVEV (reference sequence). J was trimmed by 9 bases and V by 7 bases; bases with no gene match: 8. CDR3 coding DNA: TGTGCCAGCACCACGGGACTAGCGGGAGCTGTTGAGCAGTTCTTC. Residues: CASTTGLAGAVEQFF.

The rearrangement links TRBV6-6 to TRBJ2-2; perhaps TRBD1 as D (7 bases). Deletions cut 6 bases from V and 4 bases from J, with 18 bases between. This CDR3 contains 16 residues. The germline CDR1 and CDR2 sequences are MNHNY and SVGAGI (reference sequence). The CDR3 DNA sequence: TGTGCCAGCAGGACGGAGGGGGCGCAGGGCACCGGGGAGCTGTTTTTT. This gives the protein CASRTEGAQGTGELFF.

The rearrangement links TRBV28 to TRBJ1-5, with unresolved D. This CDR3 is 12 amino acids long. Germline CDR1 and CDR2: MDHEN and SYDVKM. V was pared by 3 bases and J by 6 bases, with 6 bases between. The CDR3 sequence: CASSFRGQPQHF. CDR3 DNA: TGTGCCAGCAGTTTCCGGGGTCAGCCCCAGCATTTT.